The rows below give T cell receptor beta chains drawn from one sample of a study of blood T cell repertoires in COVID-19. Profiled with immunoSEQ multiplex PCR; TCRdb holds only in-frame clones, not every one. The table shows fewer than 300,000 clones, with about 90% occurring only once. Sample: peripheral blood. The receptor set was obtained from a person aged 18 to 35 with COVID-19, enrolled during active disease. The CDR3 runs from the conserved cysteine through the conserved F or W. The D gene is left open where the match is weak. Clone size is given for some rows only: seen once, a few or many times, or a class if the clone is expanded.

v_gene,d_gene,abundance,j_gene,len,CDR3nt,CDR3aa
TRBV6-2/TRBV6-3,-,-,TRBJ1-3,15,TGTGCCAGCAGTCCCGACAGGCCCCGGGGAAACACCATATATTTT,CASSPDRPRGNTIYF
TRBV7-6,TRBD1,-,TRBJ1-2,15,TGTGCCAGCAGCTTGGGCACAGGGGCTAACTATGGCTACACCTTC,CASSLGTGANYGYTF
TRBV24-1,-,-,TRBJ2-7,14,TGTGCCACCAGTGCGGCAGGGGGGACCTACGAGCAGTACTTC,CATSAAGGTYEQYF
TRBV10-3,TRBD2,-,TRBJ2-1,15,TGTGCCATCAGTGGATCTAGCGGGACCTACAATGAGCAGTTCTTC,CAISGSSGTYNEQFF
TRBV2,TRBD1,-,TRBJ1-4,16,TGTGCCAGCAGCACAGACAGGGGTACGGCTAATGAAAAACTGTTTTTT,CASSTDRGTANEKLFF
TRBV6-6,TRBD1,-,TRBJ1-1,13,TGTGCCAGCCAAACTCAGGGGGGAATGGCGGCTTTCTTT,CASQTQGGMAAFF
TRBV7-6,TRBD1,once,TRBJ2-7,15,TGTGCCAGCAGCTTAGAGACGGGACAGTACTACGAGCAGTACTTC,CASSLETGQYYEQYF
TRBV6-5,-,once,TRBJ1-6,13,TGTGCCACCCGGACTGCCGGTAATTCACCCCTCCACTTT,CATRTAGNSPLHF
TRBV4-1,TRBD1,-,TRBJ1-6,16,TGCGCCAGCCGTGATAGGGGACAGGCTAATAATTCACCCCTCCACTTT,CASRDRGQANNSPLHF
TRBV11-2,-,-,TRBJ1-1,15,TGTGCCAGCAGCTTAGCGGCAGGGCTTAGAACTGAAGCTTTCTTT,CASSLAAGLRTEAFF
TRBV24-1,TRBD1,-,TRBJ2-5,16,TGTGCCACCAGTGATTCCCCGGGACAGGGGGCGCAGACCCAGTACTTC,CATSDSPGQGAQTQYF
TRBV7-7,TRBD2,-,TRBJ2-1,17,TGTGCTAGCAGCCAAGGACTAGCGGGAGGTGGGGTCGATGAGCAGTTCTTC,CASSQGLAGGGVDEQFF
TRBV5-8,TRBD2,-,TRBJ2-2,14,TGTGCCAGCATTCTAGCGGGATCCACCGGGGAGCTGTTTTTT,CASILAGSTGELFF
TRBV10-1,-,-,TRBJ2-2,18,TGCGCCAGCAGTGAGTCTGGGGGCGCGCCCGCGAACACCGGGGAGCTGTTTTTT,CASSESGGAPANTGELFF
TRBV6-5,-,-,TRBJ2-5,13,TGTGCCAGCACCGCGAGTAGGGGGGAGACCCAGTACTTC,CASTASRGETQYF
TRBV5-4,TRBD1,-,TRBJ2-7,13,TGTGCCAGCAGCCCGGACAGGGTGTACGAGCAGTACTTC,CASSPDRVYEQYF
TRBV7-9,-,-,TRBJ2-7,13,TGTGCCAGCAGCTTACCAGGCTCCTGGGAGCAGTACTTC,CASSLPGSWEQYF
TRBV27,TRBD1,-,TRBJ1-2,14,TGTGCCAGCAGTTCAAACTCAGGGGGGTATGGCTGCACCTTC,CASSSNSGGYGCTF
TRBV19,TRBD2,-,TRBJ2-1,14,TGTGCCAGTAGTAGGAGCGGGAGTAGGGGTGAGCAGTTCTTC,CASSRSGSRGEQFF
TRBV3-1/TRBV3-2,-,-,TRBJ2-1,14,TGTGCCAGCAGCTCCTCCGGGAAGGAGGGTGAGCAGTTCTTC,CASSSSGKEGEQFF
TRBV6-5,-,-,TRBJ2-7,13,TGTGCCAGCAGCTCGCGTTGGTCCTACGAGCAGTACTTC,CASSSRWSYEQYF
TRBV6-1,TRBD2,few,TRBJ2-1,17,TGTGCCAGCAGTGAAGAACATGAAGGACTAGCAGCCGATGAGCAGTTCTTC,CASSEEHEGLAADEQFF
TRBV6-5,TRBD1,-,TRBJ2-3,13,TGTGCCAGCAGCAGTGAGGGACAGCATACGCAGTATTTT,CASSSEGQHTQYF
TRBV29-1,TRBD1,once,TRBJ1-2,14,TGCAGCGCCCGGACAGGGGGCGTAAACTATGGCTACACCTTC,CSARTGGVNYGYTF
TRBV29-1,TRBD2,-,TRBJ2-7,13,TGCAGCGTGGGGACTAGCCCTACCTACGAGCAGTACTTC,CSVGTSPTYEQYF
TRBV11-2,TRBD1,-,TRBJ1-2,13,TGTGCCAGCAGCGCGGACAGGGGTGGTGGCTACACCTTC,CASSADRGGGYTF
TRBV6-2/TRBV6-3,-,-,TRBJ2-7,13,TGTGCCAGCAGCCCGGACATCTCCTACGAGCAGTACTTC,CASSPDISYEQYF
TRBV4-1,TRBD2,-,TRBJ2-1,16,TGCGCCAGCAGCCAGGCGGGGACTAGCGCCAACAATGAGCAGTTCTTC,CASSQAGTSANNEQFF
TRBV29-1,-,-,TRBJ1-2,13,TGCAGCGTTGTTGAGGCGCGGGTCTATGGCTACACCTTC,CSVVEARVYGYTF
TRBV3-1/TRBV3-2,TRBD1,-,TRBJ1-2,13,TGTGCCAGCAGCCAACCACAGGGGTTTGGCTACACCTTC,CASSQPQGFGYTF
TRBV5-6,TRBD2,-,TRBJ2-5,16,TGTGCCAGCAGCTCGGGACTAGCGGGTGCCCAAGAGACCCAGTACTTC,CASSSGLAGAQETQYF
TRBV5-6,TRBD1,once,TRBJ1-2,15,TGTGCCAGCAGCTGGGCGGGGACAGGGAACTATGGCTACACCTTC,CASSWAGTGNYGYTF
TRBV2,-,-,TRBJ2-7,13,TGTGCCAGCAGTGGTTGGCAGGGCTACGAGCAGTACTTC,CASSGWQGYEQYF
TRBV4-2,-,-,TRBJ1-5,13,TGTGCCAGCAGCCCGGGGAGGGGCACGGCCCAGCATTTT,CASSPGRGTAQHF
TRBV28,TRBD1,-,TRBJ1-2,14,TGTGCCAGCAGTTTAACGGGACAGTACTATGGCTACACCTTC,CASSLTGQYYGYTF
TRBV24-1,-,-,TRBJ2-5,13,TGTGCCACCAGTGATTCCCCACAAGAGACCCAGTACTTC,CATSDSPQETQYF
TRBV12-3/TRBV12-4,-,-,TRBJ2-7,13,TGTGCCAGCAGTTTAGGGCGGAACTACGAGCAGTACTTC,CASSLGRNYEQYF